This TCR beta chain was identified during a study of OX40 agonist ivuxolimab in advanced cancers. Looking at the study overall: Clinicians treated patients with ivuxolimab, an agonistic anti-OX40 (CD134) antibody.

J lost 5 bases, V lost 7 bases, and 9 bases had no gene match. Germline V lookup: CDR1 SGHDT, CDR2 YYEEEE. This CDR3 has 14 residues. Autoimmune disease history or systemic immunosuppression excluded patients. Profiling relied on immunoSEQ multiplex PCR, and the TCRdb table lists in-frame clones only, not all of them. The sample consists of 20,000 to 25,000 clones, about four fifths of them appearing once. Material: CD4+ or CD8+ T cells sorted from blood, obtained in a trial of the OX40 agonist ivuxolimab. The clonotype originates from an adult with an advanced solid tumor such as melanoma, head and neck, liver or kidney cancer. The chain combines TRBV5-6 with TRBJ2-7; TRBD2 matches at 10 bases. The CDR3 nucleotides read TGTGCCAGCCGAGCCGGGACTAGCGCCCACGAGCAGTACTTC. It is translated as CASRAGTSAHEQYF.